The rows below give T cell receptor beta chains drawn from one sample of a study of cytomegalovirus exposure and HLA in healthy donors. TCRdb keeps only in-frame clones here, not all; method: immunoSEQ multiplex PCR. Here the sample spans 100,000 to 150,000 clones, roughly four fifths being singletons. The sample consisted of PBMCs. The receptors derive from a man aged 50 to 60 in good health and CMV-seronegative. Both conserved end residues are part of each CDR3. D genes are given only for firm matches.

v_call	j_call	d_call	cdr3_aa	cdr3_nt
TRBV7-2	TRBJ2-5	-	CASSGRRGEETQYF	TGTGCCAGCAGCGGGCGACGGGGAGAAGAGACCCAGTACTTC
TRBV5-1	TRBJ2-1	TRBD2	CASSSGAGGSYNEQFF	TGCGCCAGCAGCTCCGGGGCGGGGGGTTCCTACAATGAGCAGTTCTTC
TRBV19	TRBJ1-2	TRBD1	CASGTGDGGYTF	TGTGCCAGTGGAACAGGGGATGGGGGCTACACCTTC
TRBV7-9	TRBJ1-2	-	CATKYLDSWYGYTF	TGTGCCACCAAATACTTGGACAGTTGGTATGGCTACACCTTC
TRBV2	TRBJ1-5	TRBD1	CASDRAEGNQPQHF	TGTGCCAGCGACAGGGCCGAGGGCAATCAGCCCCAGCATTTT
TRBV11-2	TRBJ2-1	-	CASSLGSGRNNEQFF	TGTGCCAGCAGCTTAGGTTCTGGGAGGAACAATGAGCAGTTCTTC
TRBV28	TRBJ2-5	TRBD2	CASSLLGGEPQETQYF	TGTGCCAGCAGCCTGCTTGGGGGGGAGCCCCAAGAGACCCAGTACTTC
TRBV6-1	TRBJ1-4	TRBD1	CASSEEQGSAANEKLFF	TGTGCCAGCAGTGAGGAACAGGGGTCCGCAGCTAATGAAAAACTGTTTTTT
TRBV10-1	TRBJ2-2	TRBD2	CASSEDLAGAGGELFF	TGCGCCAGCAGTGAAGATCTAGCGGGGGCCGGTGGGGAGCTGTTTTTT
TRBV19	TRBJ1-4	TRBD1	CASSIPDRGDVEKLFF	TGTGCCAGTAGTATCCCCGACAGGGGGGATGTTGAAAAACTGTTTTTT